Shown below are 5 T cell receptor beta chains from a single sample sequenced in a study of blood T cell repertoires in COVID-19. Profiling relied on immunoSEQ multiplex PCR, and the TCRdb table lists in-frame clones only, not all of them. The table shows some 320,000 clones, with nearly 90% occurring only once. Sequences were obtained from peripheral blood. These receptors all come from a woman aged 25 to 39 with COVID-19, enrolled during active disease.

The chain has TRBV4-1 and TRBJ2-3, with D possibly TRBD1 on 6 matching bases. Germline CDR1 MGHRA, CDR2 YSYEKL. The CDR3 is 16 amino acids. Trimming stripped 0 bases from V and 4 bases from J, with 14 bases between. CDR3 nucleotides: TGCGCCAGCAGCCAAGACAGGGGTTTTTCTTCAGATACGCAGTATTTT. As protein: CASSQDRGFSSDTQYF.

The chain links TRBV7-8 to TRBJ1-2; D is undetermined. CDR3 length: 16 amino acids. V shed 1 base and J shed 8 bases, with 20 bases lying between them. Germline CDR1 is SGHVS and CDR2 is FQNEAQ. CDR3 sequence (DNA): TGTGCCAGCAGCTTAGAGAGGGCTACCTGGGAGAACGGCTACACCTTC. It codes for CASSLERATWENGYTF.

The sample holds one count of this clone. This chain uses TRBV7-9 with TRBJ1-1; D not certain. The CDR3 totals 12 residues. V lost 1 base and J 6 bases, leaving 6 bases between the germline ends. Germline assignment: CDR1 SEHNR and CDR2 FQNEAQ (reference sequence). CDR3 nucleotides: TGTGCCAGCAGCTTAGTATCGTCTGAAGCTTTCTTT. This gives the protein CASSLVSSEAFF.

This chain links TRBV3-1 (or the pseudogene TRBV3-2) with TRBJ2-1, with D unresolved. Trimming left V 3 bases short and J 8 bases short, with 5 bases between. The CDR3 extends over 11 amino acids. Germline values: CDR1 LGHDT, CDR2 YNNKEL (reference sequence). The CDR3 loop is CASSHRDEQFF. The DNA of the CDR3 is TGTGCCAGCAGCCACCGAGATGAGCAGTTCTTC.

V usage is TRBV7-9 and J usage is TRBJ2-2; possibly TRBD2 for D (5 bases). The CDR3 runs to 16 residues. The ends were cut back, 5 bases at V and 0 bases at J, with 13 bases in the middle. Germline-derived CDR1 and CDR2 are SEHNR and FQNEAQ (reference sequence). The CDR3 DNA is TGTGCCAGCAGCCGACTACGGGCCTCGAACACCGGGGAGCTGTTTTTT. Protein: CASSRLRASNTGELFF.